This T cell receptor beta chain came from a study of cytotoxic CD8 clonotypes in ibrutinib-treated CLL. Sequencing used immunoSEQ multiplex PCR; TCRdb keeps in-frame clones, though not all of them. The sample contains roughly 330,000 clones, about 64% of which appear only once. Material: PBMCs, obtained after 36 months of ibrutinib treatment. The clonotype originates from a human donor with chronic lymphocytic leukemia.

The CDR3 here is CASSPPLLSTDTQYF. DNA for the CDR3: TGTGCCAGCTCACCACCCCTCCTTAGCACAGATACGCAGTATTTT. V is TRBV18 and J is TRBJ2-3; no clear D gene. Per germline, CDR1 KGHSH and CDR2 LQKENI. With 0 bases removed from V and 0 bases from J, the gap between germline ends came to 7 bases. This CDR3 has 15 amino acids.